The entry below describes one TCR beta chain. This sample was taken from a study of blood T cell repertoires in COVID-19. The germline V gene has CDR1 SGHNT and CDR2 YENEEA. The V and J ends lost 5 bases and 1 base respectively, with 17 bases between them. The CDR3 is 17 amino acids. Original processing methods: Quantification of nucleated cells was approximated via reference gene primer amplification. Repertoires were generated with immunoSEQ multiplex PCR, while TCRdb's copy carries only in-frame clones and drops some. The V and J calls and clone size were taken over from that table, and D and trimming were inferred from the DNA. The sample carries fewer than 200,000 clones, around 93% recorded once.

The receptor comes from a man aged 25-45 years with COVID-19, enrolled during active disease. This sequence joins TRBV11-3 and TRBJ2-2, with unresolved D. What was sequenced was peripheral blood. The CDR3 reads CASSQLPLTQNTGELFF. In nucleotides, the CDR3 is TGTGCCAGCAGCCAACTTCCCCTGACACAGAACACCGGGGAGCTGTTTTTT.